The 28 T cell receptor beta chains given below trace back to one sample, sequenced in a study of OX40 agonist ivuxolimab in advanced cancers. Sequencing used immunoSEQ multiplex PCR; TCRdb keeps in-frame clones, though not all of them. The sample records some 70,000 clones, 75% to 85% being singletons. Sequenced material: CD4+ or CD8+ T cells sorted from blood, taken in a trial of the OX40 agonist ivuxolimab. Receptors were obtained from an adult with an advanced solid tumor such as melanoma, head and neck, liver or kidney cancer.

The chain carries TRBV5-1 and TRBJ1-1, with 8 bases matching TRBD1. The germline gives CDR1 SGHRS, CDR2 YFSETQ. The CDR3 is 21 residues long. V trimming: 0 bases; J trimming: 5 bases; junction bases outside the gene matches: 24. The CDR3 sequence is CASSLAAQGARFLRGETEAFF. CDR3 nucleotides: TGCGCCAGCAGCTTGGCCGCCCAGGGGGCGAGGTTCTTAAGGGGTGAGACTGAAGCTTTCTTT.

The chain employs TRBV19 and TRBJ1-5; D may be TRBD1 (5 bases). V was trimmed by 5 bases and J by 7 bases, leaving 15 bases between them. The CDR3 length is 14 residues. From germline, CDR1 is LNHDA and CDR2 SQIVND (reference sequence). This chain's CDR3 is CASSERPRDQPQHF. The CDR3, as DNA: TGTGCCAGTAGTGAGCGACCTAGGGACCAGCCCCAGCATTTT.

The V and J genes are TRBV5-1 and TRBJ2-2; 12 bases are a match to TRBD1. Germline V CDR1 and CDR2: SGHRS, YFSETQ. The J segment lost 7 bases and the V segment lost 4 bases, leaving 11 bases of the junction unmatched. This CDR3 contains 17 residues. CDR3 nucleotides: TGCGCCAGCAGCCCGCCCGGGACAGGGGGCGTCCTCGGGGAGCTGTTTTTT. Translation: CASSPPGTGGVLGELFF.

CDR3 nucleotides: TGTGCCAGCAGTACCCGGACAGGGGCCTACGAGCAGTACTTC. Amino acid sequence: CASSTRTGAYEQYF. The V call is TRBV6-6, the J call TRBJ2-7; TRBD1 aligns across 9 bases. V shed 5 bases and J 2 bases; nucleotides not matched to a gene: 4. CDR1 MNHNY and CDR2 SVGAGI come from the germline V gene (reference sequence). The CDR3 has 14 amino acids.

The rearrangement links TRBV7-2 to TRBJ2-7, with a tentative D call TRBD1 (5 bases). The length of the CDR3 is 14 residues. Germline CDR1 reads SGHTA; CDR2 reads FQGNSA. V was clipped by 1 base and J by 3 bases, with 10 bases between them. CDR3 in amino acids: CASSLDATGYEQYF. CDR3 sequence (DNA): TGTGCCAGCAGCTTAGATGCCACAGGCTACGAGCAGTACTTC.

V gene TRBV19 combines with J gene TRBJ1-2, with D possibly being TRBD1 (5 bases). Trimming stripped 8 bases from V and 4 bases from J, with 17 bases between. The CDR3 extends over 14 amino acids. Germline values: CDR1 LNHDA, CDR2 SQIVND (reference sequence). In DNA, the CDR3 is TGTGCCAGTCTAAGCGGGGGTTTAGGCTATGGCTACACCTTC. Protein product: CASLSGGLGYGYTF.

This sequence joins TRBV7-2 and TRBJ2-1; 7 bases are a match to TRBD2. There are 13 residues in the CDR3. Trimming took 5 bases from V and 9 from J; bases not matched to a gene: 7. CDR1 is SGHTA and CDR2 is FQGNSA in the germline V gene. The CDR3 here is CASSMTSRTEQFF. The CDR3 coding sequence is TGTGCCAGCAGCATGACTAGCCGAACTGAGCAGTTCTTC.

V usage is TRBV19 and J usage is TRBJ2-2; 10 nucleotides agree with TRBD1. The CDR3 totals 14 residues. Germline values: CDR1 LNHDA, CDR2 SQIVND (reference sequence). V dropped 5 bases and J dropped 5; count of bases not matched to a gene: 2. This chain's CDR3 is CASSRDRGTGELFF. The CDR3 region has the DNA TGTGCCAGTAGTCGGGACAGGGGAACCGGGGAGCTGTTTTTT.

The chain recombines TRBV14 with TRBJ1-4; D not resolved. V lost 4 bases and J lost 7, with 10 bases in between. CDR1 and CDR2 from the germline V gene are SGHDN and FVKESK. CDR3 length equals 13 residues. CDR3 residues: CASSRPVGEKLFF. The CDR3 coding sequence is TGTGCCAGCAGCCGCCCCGTTGGTGAAAAACTGTTTTTT. The whole variable domain, remainder taken from reference TRBV14 and TRBJ1-4, is EAGVTQFPSHSVIEKGQTVTLRCDPISGHDNLYWYRRVMGKEIKFLLHFVKESKQDESGMPNNRFLAERTGGTYSTLKVQPAELEDSGVYFCASSRPVGEKLFFGSGTQLSVL.

V and J are TRBV11-3 and TRBJ2-5; a possible D gene is TRBD2 (5 bases). In germline, CDR1 is SGHNT, CDR2 YENEEA. Trimming took 2 bases from V and 4 from J, leaving 11 bases between them. CDR3 length: 14 residues. CDR3 in amino acids: CASSLRGGRETQYF. The CDR3 DNA reads TGTGCCAGCAGCTTACGAGGCGGGCGAGAGACCCAGTACTTC.

This clone appeared once. This chain joins TRBV7-9 and TRBJ1-3; D gene unclear. Germline V gives CDR1 SEHNR, CDR2 FQNEAQ (reference sequence). The CDR3 contains 14 residues. Trimming took off 1 base at V and 0 bases at J, with 4 bases between the two ends. CDR3 region: CASSLGGSGNTIYF. Written as DNA, the CDR3 is TGTGCCAGCAGCTTAGGGGGCTCTGGAAACACCATATATTTT.

This chain links TRBV28 with TRBJ2-3; 8 bases line up with TRBD2. The length of the CDR3 is 15 residues. The ends lost 5 bases at V and 1 base at J; junction bases unmatched: 5. Germline CDR1 and CDR2: MDHEN and SYDVKM. The CDR3 DNA reads TGTGCCAGCAGTGCCCCACTAGCGGGCACAGATACGCAGTATTTT. Translation: CASSAPLAGTDTQYF.

The chain carries TRBV5-8 and TRBJ1-5; 9 nucleotides match TRBD1. This CDR3 is built from 15 residues. The junction had 3 bases not matched to a gene; V was cut back by 3 bases and J by 2 bases. Germline values: CDR1 SGHTS, CDR2 YDEGEE. The CDR3 nucleotides are TGTGCCAGCAGCTACAGGGGGCGAGGCAATCAGCCCCAGCATTTT. It is translated as CASSYRGRGNQPQHF.

The V gene is TRBV11-2, the J gene TRBJ2-3; D is uncertain. Germline CDR1 SGHAT, CDR2 FQNNGV. This CDR3 is built from 15 residues. Trimming cost V 3 bases and J 5 bases, with 15 bases left between them. CDR3 bases: TGTGCCAGCAGCTTCTCTCGTGCTGGGGTAGATACGCAGTATTTT. Protein product: CASSFSRAGVDTQYF.

V usage is TRBV5-5 and J usage is TRBJ2-1; D not certain. CDR3 size: 15 residues. V dropped 4 bases and J dropped 2 bases, with 13 bases sitting between them. Germline CDR1 reads SGHKS; CDR2 reads YYEKEE (reference sequence). The DNA of the CDR3 is TGTGCCAGCAGCCCAGGACCGAACGCCTACAATGAGCAGTTCTTC. This encodes CASSPGPNAYNEQFF.

This chain connects TRBV25-1 to TRBJ1-2; no definite D call. Germline CDR1 MGHDK, CDR2 SYGVNS. CDR3 length equals 13 residues. Between the trimmed V and J ends, which lost 4 bases and 6 bases, there was a span of 12 bases. CDR3 DNA: TGTGCCAGCAGTGTTGCGGGGTCTCATGGCTACACCTTC. Translating it yields CASSVAGSHGYTF.

V is TRBV28 and J is TRBJ1-1, with D possibly matching TRBD1 (6 bases). This CDR3 comprises 14 residues. Trimming pared 6 bases from V and 3 bases from J, leaving 14 bases between. Germline V gives CDR1 MDHEN, CDR2 SYDVKM. The CDR3 DNA follows: TGTGCCAGCAGCCTAACAGGGCTAGACACTGAAGCTTTCTTT. It translates to CASSLTGLDTEAFF.

The chain links TRBV5-4 to TRBJ2-2; D is undetermined. Germline-derived CDR1 and CDR2 are SGHNT and YYREEE (reference sequence). The CDR3 length is 15 residues. V dropped 1 base and J dropped 1 base, with 8 bases sitting between them. DNA for the CDR3: TGTGCCAGCAGCTTGATCGGGCAGAACACCGGGGAGCTGTTTTTT. This codes for CASSLIGQNTGELFF.

This clone was observed once. The chain employs TRBV6-5 and TRBJ1-1; maybe TRBD1 (5 bases). CDR3 length equals 14 residues. Per germline, CDR1 MNHEY and CDR2 SVGAGI. V was trimmed by 5 bases and J by 1 base, leaving 11 bases between them. The CDR3 bases are TGTGCCAGCAGTCTCAGGGAGAGGAACACTGAAGCTTTCTTT. Its protein product is CASSLRERNTEAFF.

The V and J genes are TRBV23-1 and TRBJ1-1; D unresolved. TRBV23-1 is designated an ORF whose function remains uncertain. Trimming pared 8 bases from V and 7 bases from J, leaving 17 bases between. The CDR3 spans 13 residues. Here the CDR3 reads CASGRQEGGEAFF. CDR3 in DNA: TGCGCCAGCGGCCGCCAAGAGGGAGGTGAAGCTTTCTTT.

The rearrangement uses TRBV15 and TRBJ1-2, with D hard to call. CDR1 LNHNV and CDR2 YYDKDF come from the germline V gene (reference sequence). The CDR3 covers 15 residues. Trimming cost V 3 bases and J 8 bases, with 19 bases left between them. The CDR3 sequence: CATSSFGVDREGYTF. CDR3 nucleotide sequence: TGTGCCACCAGCAGTTTTGGAGTAGACCGGGAGGGCTACACCTTC.

The gene calls are TRBV10-3 and TRBJ1-3; D ambiguous. V was cut by 5 bases and J by 1 base, with 6 bases left in between. The CDR3 covers 13 residues. Germline V gives CDR1 ENHRY, CDR2 SYGVKD. The CDR3 reads CAISSDSGNTIYF. In DNA, the CDR3 is TGTGCCATCAGTTCTGATTCTGGAAACACCATATATTTT.

This clone was observed once. The CDR3: CASTYPRGTNTGELFF. The CDR3 DNA reads as TGTGCCAGTACCTATCCTCGGGGGACGAACACCGGGGAGCTGTTTTTT. The chain has TRBV19 and TRBJ2-2; possibly TRBD2 for D (6 bases). This CDR3 spans 16 amino acids. Germline assignment: CDR1 LNHDA and CDR2 SQIVND (reference sequence). Trimming removed 7 bases from V and 0 bases from J, with 15 bases in between.

V gene TRBV6-1 combines with J gene TRBJ2-5; D tentatively fits TRBD1 or TRBD2 (6 bases each). Trimming took off 6 bases at V and 1 base at J, with 9 bases between the two ends. This CDR3 is built from 13 residues. Germline assignment: CDR1 MNHNS and CDR2 SASEGT. CDR3 nucleotide sequence: TGTGCCAGCAGCTGGGGGGCCCAAGAGACCCAGTACTTC. It codes for CASSWGAQETQYF.

V usage is TRBV4-1 and J usage is TRBJ1-2; D ambiguous. The CDR3 is 14 amino acids. V was cut by 4 bases and J by 2 bases, with 11 bases left in between. Germline CDR1 and CDR2: MGHRA and YSYEKL. The CDR3 here is CASSLAGMNYGYTF. CDR3 in DNA: TGCGCCAGCAGCCTCGCGGGGATGAACTATGGCTACACCTTC.

As to this clone: Other DNA sequences in this sample translate to the same CDR3. The V call is TRBV6-5, the J call TRBJ2-3, with D tentatively TRBD1 (7 bases). The germline gives CDR1 MNHEY, CDR2 SVGAGI. With 0 bases removed from V and 3 bases from J, the gap between germline ends came to 13 bases. The CDR3 has 16 residues. DNA for the CDR3: TGTGCCAGCAGTTACTCCCCCCCAGGGGGGACAGATACGCAGTATTTT. It translates to CASSYSPPGGTDTQYF.

This clone turned up a few times. Other DNA sequences in the same sample also yield this CDR3. V usage is TRBV30 and J usage is TRBJ1-3, with D hard to call. The CDR3 extends over 12 amino acids. Trimming removed 2 bases at V and 2 bases at J, with 4 bases between. The germline V gene encodes CDR1 GTSNPN and CDR2 SVGIG (reference sequence). CDR3 sequence: CAWSRTGNTIYF. The CDR3 region has the DNA TGTGCCTGGAGTCGGACTGGAAACACCATATATTTT.

V usage is TRBV6-5 and J usage is TRBJ2-7; 11 nucleotides line up with TRBD2. CDR3 size: 16 residues. Germline-derived CDR1 and CDR2 are MNHEY and SVGAGI. Unmatched junction bases numbered 6, after V lost 0 bases and J lost 5 bases. The CDR3 DNA reads as TGTGCCAGCAGTTACTCGAGACTAGCGGGGAACAACGAGCAGTACTTC. Translated: CASSYSRLAGNNEQYF.